What follows are 15 T cell receptor beta chains derived from one specimen sequenced in a study of CD8+ T cells in alopecia areata. cDNA serving as the sequencing template came from extracted, reverse transcribed RNA. Libraries were prepared by immunoSEQ multiplex PCR; TCRdb keeps only in-frame clonotypes and omits some of them. The table has 120,000 to 150,000 clones, around 87% seen once; the top ten hold more than 13%. Sequences were derived from CD8+ T cells sorted from blood, sampled at week 0. The source is a human donor with alopecia areata.

The CDR3, as DNA: TGTGCCAGCAGTCACGCGGAGGATGAGCAGTTCTTC. It specifies CASSHAEDEQFF. This chain connects TRBV7-6 to TRBJ2-1; tentative D call: TRBD2 (5 bases). Germline-derived CDR1 and CDR2 are SGHVS and FNYEAQ. Trimming cost V 6 bases and J 8 bases, with 11 bases left between them. This CDR3 has 12 residues.

The chain uses TRBV7-9 and TRBJ2-2, with no clear D. V was clipped by 1 base and J by 6 bases, with 15 bases between them. CDR1 is SEHNR and CDR2 is FQNEAQ in the germline V gene (reference sequence). The CDR3 is 16 residues long. The CDR3 DNA reads TGTGCCAGCAGCTTAGTAGGAAGGGATGGAGCCGGGGAGCTGTTTTTT. Amino acids: CASSLVGRDGAGELFF.

The rearrangement uses TRBV27 and TRBJ1-4; D ambiguous. This CDR3 spans 13 amino acids. Germline assignment: CDR1 MNHEY and CDR2 SMNVEV (reference sequence). V lost 2 bases, J lost 7 bases, and 8 bases lay in between. The CDR3 reads CASSLTRTEKLFF. CDR3 sequence (DNA): TGTGCCAGCAGTTTAACACGCACTGAAAAACTGTTTTTT.

The gene calls are TRBV29-1 and TRBJ1-3; tentative D call: TRBD1 (6 bases). The J call may be incorrect, as the DNA end agrees better with TRBJ2-2. CDR1 and CDR2 from the germline V gene are SQVTM and ANQGSEA. This CDR3 has 14 amino acids. CDR3 loop: CSVDLGRGPRELFF. The CDR3 bases are TGCAGCGTTGATCTCGGCAGGGGCCCCCGGGAGCTGTTTTTT.

The CDR3 protein is CSVSVGRTYEQYF. The CDR3, as DNA: TGCAGCGTTTCAGTTGGCAGAACCTACGAGCAGTACTTC. J is TRBJ2-7 and V is TRBV29-1; D unresolved. Germline V lookup: CDR1 SQVTM, CDR2 ANQGSEA. The CDR3 totals 13 residues. The V end was cut by 5 bases, the J end by 2 bases, with 13 bases between.

V and J are TRBV27 and TRBJ2-1; 11 nucleotides match TRBD1. Losses at the gene ends were 5 bases for V and 2 bases for J; bases not matched to a gene: 5. The CDR3 runs to 16 residues. Germline CDR1 MNHEY, CDR2 SMNVEV (reference sequence). CDR3 DNA sequence: TGTGCCAGCAGTGACCGGGACAGGGGGGCCTACAATGAGCAGTTCTTC. It codes for CASSDRDRGAYNEQFF.

This chain joins TRBV20-1 and TRBJ2-7; D tentatively reads TRBD1 or TRBD2 (5 bases each). Germline lookup yields CDR1 DFQATT and CDR2 SNEGSKA (reference sequence). The CDR3 totals 10 residues. CDR3 protein: CSWGSNEQYF. The CDR3 DNA sequence: TGCAGCTGGGGGAGCAACGAGCAGTACTTC.

This rearrangement joins TRBV29-1 to TRBJ2-1; the D is unclear. V was pared by 4 bases and J by 4 bases, with 2 bases between. The CDR3 has 10 amino acids. Germline CDR1 reads SQVTM; CDR2 reads ANQGSEA. CDR3 in DNA: TGCAGCGTTGCGTACAATGAGCAGTTCTTC. Its translation is CSVAYNEQFF.

The chain couples TRBV14 to TRBJ2-3; 8 nucleotides match TRBD1. CDR1 and CDR2 from the germline V gene are SGHDN and FVKESK. The CDR3 has 17 amino acids. V lost 4 bases to trimming and J lost 6 bases; unmatched junction nucleotides: 15. The CDR3 sequence: CASSRRQGSAYSDTQYF. The CDR3 nucleotides are TGTGCCAGCAGCCGACGACAGGGGTCCGCGTATTCCGATACGCAGTATTTT.

The chain recombines TRBV5-1 with TRBJ2-2; possible D gene TRBD1, 5 bases. Trimming cost V 0 bases and J 1 base, with 7 bases left between them. CDR1 is SGHRS, CDR2 YFSETQ, per germline. The CDR3 spans 15 residues. CDR3 nucleotides: TGCGCCAGCAGCTTGGTCGACAGGAACACCGGGGAGCTGTTTTTT. It yields the protein CASSLVDRNTGELFF.

Details on this clone: Other DNA variants within this sample encode the same CDR3. V and J are TRBV7-3 and TRBJ2-2; a possible D gene is TRBD1 (5 bases). The V end was cut by 2 bases, the J end by 5 bases, with 6 bases between. CDR1 and CDR2 from the germline V gene are SGHTA and FQGTGA. This CDR3 contains 13 residues. This chain's CDR3 is CASSLSGTGELFF. As DNA, the CDR3 is TGTGCCAGCAGCTTATCAGGGACCGGGGAGCTGTTTTTT.

The V and J genes are TRBV27 and TRBJ2-1; possible D gene TRBD2, 6 bases. V was pared by 3 bases and J by 8 bases, with 17 bases between. CDR1 MNHEY and CDR2 SMNVEV come from the germline V gene (reference sequence). This CDR3 is 15 amino acids long. The CDR3 loop is CASSLVLAAFDEQFF. As DNA, the CDR3 is TGTGCCAGCAGTTTGGTACTAGCAGCCTTCGATGAGCAGTTCTTC.

The rearrangement uses TRBV27 and TRBJ1-3; D is unclear. The germline gives CDR1 MNHEY, CDR2 SMNVEV (reference sequence). V lost 5 bases and J lost 0, with 11 bases in between. CDR3 size: 15 residues. The CDR3 loop is CASSPDGSSGNTIYF. The CDR3, as DNA: TGTGCCAGCAGTCCGGACGGTTCCTCTGGAAACACCATATATTTT.

This clone showed up just once. The genes are TRBV29-1 and TRBJ1-1; D remains unclear. The CDR3 totals 12 residues. Looked up from germline, CDR1 is SQVTM and CDR2 is ANQGSEA. Between the trimmed V and J ends, which lost 4 bases and 3 bases, there was a span of 9 bases. The CDR3, as DNA: TGCAGCGTTGTATATAGGGACACTGAAGCTTTCTTT. Residues: CSVVYRDTEAFF. Together with reference TRBV29-1 and TRBJ1-1, the CDR3 gives the full variable domain: SAVISQKPSRDICQRGTSLTIQCQVDSQVTMMFWYRQQPGQSLTLIATANQGSEATYESGFVIDKFPISRPNLTFSTLTVSNMSPEDSSIYLCSVVYRDTEAFFGQGTRLTVV.

The genes are TRBV6-1 and TRBJ2-7; D possibly matches TRBD1 or TRBD2 (5 bases each). Germline CDR1 reads MNHNS; CDR2 reads SASEGT. The CDR3 sequence is 15 residues long. Trimming pared 6 bases from V and 0 bases from J, leaving 15 bases between. The CDR3 sequence: CASRVKGTVSYEQYF. In DNA form, the CDR3 reads TGTGCCAGCAGAGTTAAAGGGACGGTCTCCTACGAGCAGTACTTC.